Listed below are T cell receptor beta chains from one sample, sequenced in a study of T cells in Graves' hyperthyroidism and ophthalmopathy. MiXCR was run by TCRdb on the multiplex PCR reads, yielding one entry per CDR3 protein. The table lists some 350,000 distinct CDR3 sequences, just under 25% of them singletons. Material for sequencing was blood. All receptors come from a man over 45 with Graves' hyperthyroidism. The CDR3 runs from the conserved cysteine through the conserved F or W. The order of the fields is clone size, J gene, V gene, D gene, CDR3 protein, CDR3 DNA. A D gene is named only where the DNA matches it firmly. The size entry is marked missing in some rows and otherwise reads once, few, many or a size class.

-,TRBJ2-4,TRBV7-9,TRBD1,CASSGRGSENIQYF,TGTGCCAGCAGCGGCAGGGGGTCGGAAAACATTCAGTACTTC
-,TRBJ1-1,TRBV19,-,CASSTLGANTEAFF,TGTGCCAGTAGTACTCTTGGGGCTAACACTGAAGCTTTCTTT
many,TRBJ1-5,TRBV20-1,TRBD1,CSAWTGGAYQPQHF,TGCAGTGCGTGGACAGGGGGCGCGTATCAGCCCCAGCATTTT
few,TRBJ2-5,TRBV18,-,CASSPGRDFVDGTQYF,TGTGCCAGCTCACCAGGGCGGGACTTTGTCGATGGGACCCAGTACTTC
few,TRBJ2-7,TRBV15,TRBD1,CATSRRNRGPWEQYF,TGTGCCACCAGCAGACGAAACAGGGGGCCGTGGGAGCAGTACTTC
few,TRBJ1-2,TRBV30,TRBD1,CAYPGQGADGYTF,TGTGCCTACCCGGGACAGGGGGCGGATGGCTACACCTTC
many,TRBJ1-4,TRBV3-1,-,CASSQGYEGGNEKLFF,TGTGCCAGCAGCCAAGGGTATGAGGGTGGTAATGAAAAACTGTTTTTT
-,TRBJ2-3,TRBV29-1,-,CSVESAASTDTQYF,TGCAGCGTTGAGTCGGCAGCTAGCACAGATACGCAGTATTTT
-,TRBJ2-6,TRBV3-1,-,CASSSRYHPTGANVLTF,TGTGCCAGCAGCTCAAGGTATCATCCCACTGGGGCCAACGTCCTGACTTTC
few,TRBJ2-7,TRBV3-1,-,CASSQGLVGGYEQYF,TGTGCCAGCAGCCAGGGATTAGTTGGGGGCTACGAGCAGTACTTC
many,TRBJ2-1,TRBV7-8,-,CASSLAQTHSYNEQFF,TGTGCCAGCAGCTTAGCGCAAACACACTCCTACAATGAGCAGTTCTTC
many,TRBJ2-1,TRBV12-3/TRBV12-4,TRBD2,CASRKPGTSGGEQFF,TGTGCCAGCAGGAAACCCGGGACTAGCGGGGGGGAGCAGTTCTTC
-,TRBJ1-1,TRBV20-1,TRBD1,CSALDRVRAEAFF,TGCAGTGCTTTGGACAGGGTTCGTGCTGAAGCTTTCTTT
few,TRBJ2-3,TRBV2,-,CASSDGVQASTDTQYF,TGTGCCAGCAGTGATGGAGTACAGGCAAGCACAGATACGCAGTATTTT
-,TRBJ2-1,TRBV6-1,TRBD2,CASRFSGTSGSNEQFF,TGTGCCAGCAGATTCTCCGGGACTAGCGGTAGCAATGAGCAGTTCTTC
many,TRBJ1-2,TRBV28,-,CASSPYGYTF,TGTGCCAGCAGCCCCTATGGCTACACCTTC
-,TRBJ2-7,TRBV28,TRBD2,CASSLVLGTSGRYEQYF,TGTGCCAGCAGTTTAGTCCTAGGGACTAGCGGGAGGTACGAGCAGTACTTC
-,TRBJ2-7,TRBV19,-,CASSIDGYYEQYF,TGTGCCAGTAGTATCGACGGGTACTACGAGCAGTACTTC
-,TRBJ1-1,TRBV18,-,CASSPKQGPGAFF,TGTGCCAGCTCACCAAAGCAGGGGCCCGGAGCTTTCTTT
few,TRBJ2-7,TRBV12-3/TRBV12-4,-,CASSFTAVEQYF,TGTGCCAGCAGTTTTACAGCGGTCGAGCAGTACTTC
many,TRBJ2-3,TRBV2,-,CASSEEMGYSDTQYF,TGTGCCAGCAGTGAAGAGATGGGGTATTCAGATACGCAGTATTTT
-,TRBJ2-1,TRBV29-1,-,CSVPGTVIYNEQFF,TGCAGCGTTCCCGGGACGGTGATCTACAATGAGCAGTTCTTC
few,TRBJ2-1,TRBV28,TRBD1,CASSLSGQRIYNEQFF,TGTGCCAGCAGTTTATCGGGACAGCGGATCTACAATGAGCAGTTCTTC
-,TRBJ2-5,TRBV12-3/TRBV12-4,-,CASTRSEGSGETQYF,TGTGCCAGCACCCGTTCGGAGGGATCGGGAGAGACCCAGTACTTC
-,TRBJ2-7,TRBV5-1,TRBD2,CASSLTSGSSEQYF,TGCGCCAGCAGCTTGACTAGCGGGAGCAGCGAGCAGTACTTC
many,TRBJ2-3,TRBV3-1,TRBD2,CASSHLAGDSLTDTQYF,TGTGCCAGCAGTCACCTGGCGGGGGATAGCTTAACAGATACGCAGTATTTT
-,TRBJ2-1,TRBV5-4,TRBD2,CASSLVLAGNEQFF,TGTGCCAGCAGCTTGGTTCTAGCGGGAAATGAGCAGTTCTTC
few,TRBJ2-1,TRBV12-3/TRBV12-4,TRBD2,CASSLMAGAGNEQFF,TGTGCCAGCAGTTTAATGGCGGGAGCGGGCAATGAGCAGTTCTTC
few,TRBJ1-1,TRBV5-1,-,CASRSGQTAFF,TGCGCCAGCAGATCCGGACAGACGGCTTTCTTT
-,TRBJ2-7,TRBV20-1,-,CSASLLSYEQYF,TGCAGTGCTAGCCTCCTCTCCTACGAGCAGTACTTC
-,TRBJ2-5,TRBV12-3/TRBV12-4,TRBD1,CASSHRDRQETQYF,TGTGCCAGCAGCCACCGGGACAGGCAAGAGACCCAGTACTTC
-,TRBJ1-6,TRBV7-6,-,CASSLARQGNSPLHF,TGTGCCAGCAGCTTAGCGCGCCAGGGTAATTCACCCCTCCACTTT
many,TRBJ2-5,TRBV6-1,TRBD2,CASNLAGGQETQYF,TGTGCCAGCAATCTAGCGGGAGGCCAAGAGACCCAGTACTTC
many,TRBJ1-2,TRBV28,-,CASSLIFGSRGYTF,TGTGCCAGCAGTTTGATCTTCGGATCGAGGGGCTACACCTTC
few,TRBJ1-2,TRBV28,-,CASSLSPRGGGYTF,TGTGCCAGCAGTTTATCCCCCCGGGGCGGTGGCTACACCTTC
few,TRBJ2-1,TRBV6-1,TRBD1,CASRRPGQGAWNEQFF,TGTGCCAGCAGACGACCGGGACAGGGGGCCTGGAATGAGCAGTTCTTC
-,TRBJ1-1,TRBV12-5,-,CASGLTHTEAFF,TGTGCTAGTGGTCTGACCCACACTGAAGCTTTCTTT
-,TRBJ2-7,TRBV6-1,TRBD1,CASSTRTGTYEQYF,TGTGCCAGCAGTACCCGGACAGGAACCTACGAGCAGTACTTC
-,TRBJ1-1,TRBV6-1,TRBD1,CASSFGTGGSYTEAFF,TGTGCCAGCAGCTTCGGGACAGGGGGCTCCTACACTGAAGCTTTCTTT
few,TRBJ2-2,TRBV28,TRBD1,CASSFPGQGYTGELFF,TGTGCCAGCAGTTTTCCGGGACAGGGGTACACCGGGGAGCTGTTTTTT
many,TRBJ2-3,TRBV27,-,CASSQRTDTQYF,TGTGCCAGCTCACAGCGCACAGATACGCAGTATTTT
many,TRBJ2-7,TRBV10-3,-,CAISERGYEQYF,TGTGCCATCAGTGAGAGGGGCTACGAGCAGTACTTC
few,TRBJ1-2,TRBV7-9,-,CASSPDPDGSGGNYGYTF,TGTGCCAGCAGCCCTGACCCCGACGGGAGTGGGGGTAACTATGGCTACACCTTC
few,TRBJ2-7,TRBV19,TRBD2,CASSIASGVSYEQYF,TGTGCCAGTAGTATCGCTAGCGGGGTCTCCTACGAGCAGTACTTC
few,TRBJ2-2,TRBV6-1,TRBD2,CASRGTSGRLNTGELFF,TGTGCCAGCAGGGGGACTAGCGGGAGACTGAACACCGGGGAGCTGTTTTTT
few,TRBJ2-5,TRBV5-1,-,CASTGRAEQETQYF,TGCGCCAGCACCGGGCGGGCGGAACAAGAGACCCAGTACTTC
-,TRBJ2-7,TRBV27,-,CASSSIGASGREQYF,TGTGCCAGCAGTTCCATCGGAGCTTCAGGGCGGGAGCAGTACTTC
many,TRBJ2-7,TRBV12-3/TRBV12-4,TRBD2,CASRLAGTYEQYF,TGTGCCAGCAGGCTAGCGGGGACCTACGAGCAGTACTTC
-,TRBJ2-1,TRBV19,TRBD2,CASSTQRGGAPNEQFF,TGTGCCAGTAGTACTCAGCGGGGGGGGGCCCCCAATGAGCAGTTCTTC
-,TRBJ2-3,TRBV5-1,-,CASRQEESTDTQYF,TGCGCCAGCAGACAGGAGGAGAGCACAGATACGCAGTATTTT
many,TRBJ2-7,TRBV2,-,CASSESGYSYEQYF,TGTGCCAGCAGTGAAAGCGGCTACTCCTACGAGCAGTACTTC
few,TRBJ2-5,TRBV3-1,-,CASSQDNGARETQYF,TGTGCCAGCAGCCAAGATAATGGAGCGAGAGAGACCCAGTACTTC
few,TRBJ2-3,TRBV20-1,TRBD2,CSAPLLAGVRDTQYF,TGCAGTGCCCCCTTACTAGCGGGAGTTCGCGATACGCAGTATTTT
-,TRBJ2-3,TRBV24-1,TRBD1,CATSDPSTGSGGDTQYF,TGTGCCACCAGTGACCCTTCGACAGGGTCGGGTGGAGATACGCAGTATTTT
few,TRBJ2-5,TRBV30,-,CAMSGSQETQYF,TGTGCCATGTCAGGGTCCCAAGAGACCCAGTACTTC
many,TRBJ2-5,TRBV11-2,-,CASSLFGEETQYF,TGTGCCAGCAGCTTATTCGGCGAAGAGACCCAGTACTTC
few,TRBJ1-5,TRBV6-2/TRBV6-3,-,CASTEGGREPQHF,TGTGCCAGCACCGAAGGGGGGAGGGAGCCCCAGCATTTT
few,TRBJ1-5,TRBV12-3/TRBV12-4,-,CASKLGTGNQPQHF,TGTGCCAGCAAGTTAGGTACAGGCAATCAGCCCCAGCATTTT